The 18 T cell receptor beta chains presented below share a single source sample, sequenced in a study of T cells in Graves' hyperthyroidism and ophthalmopathy. Amplification of TCR beta CDR3 regions was performed using RNA transcripts as template. The study used the HTBI primer set for a first-round RT-PCR of the TCR CDR3. A single record per CDR3 protein comes from TCRdb applying MiXCR to the multiplex PCR reads. The sample holds 650,000 to 850,000 distinct CDR3 sequences, approximately 19% seen once. Sequencing was performed on blood. The receptors derive from a woman aged 45-65 years with Graves' hyperthyroidism that later progressed to Graves' ophthalmopathy.

The chain carries TRBV20-1 and TRBJ2-2, with a weak D call TRBD1 (5 bases). The V end was cut by 3 bases, the J end by 1 base, with 6 bases between. The CDR3 contains 13 residues. The V gene's germline CDR1 is DFQATT and CDR2 SNEGSKA (reference sequence). The CDR3 DNA is TGCAGTGCTAGCGGACAGAACACCGGGGAGCTGTTTTTT. The encoded protein is CSASGQNTGELFF.

In its sample, this clonotype was seen a few times. The CDR3 is CASSLFAALETQYF. The CDR3 DNA reads as TGCGCCAGCAGCTTGTTTGCAGCCTTAGAGACCCAGTACTTC. V gene TRBV5-1 combines with J gene TRBJ2-5; D not resolved. Deletions cut 1 base from V and 4 bases from J, with 11 bases between. The CDR3 totals 14 residues. CDR1 and CDR2 (germline): SGHRS, YFSETQ.

This clonotype has at least ten counts. As DNA, the CDR3 is TGTGCCAGCAGTATCGTGGGGCGGACCGGGGAGCTGTTTTTT. Protein product: CASSIVGRTGELFF. The chain couples TRBV2 to TRBJ2-2; a weak D match, TRBD1 (5 bases). There are 14 residues in the CDR3. Germline loops: CDR1 SNHLY, CDR2 FYNNEI. Trimming cost V 5 bases and J 5 bases, with 12 bases left between them. The full variable domain, its missing parts supplied by reference TRBV2 and TRBJ2-2, is EPEVTQTPSHQVTQMGQEVILRCVPISNHLYFYWYRQILGQKVEFLVSFYNNEISEKSEIFDDQFSVERPDGSNFTLKIRSTKLEDSAMYFCASSIVGRTGELFFGEGSRLTVL.

This clonotype has more than one count but fewer than ten. The junction and the germline gene differ at one end; a read error may be behind it. Written as DNA, the CDR3 is TGTGCCAACAGCCCGGGACAGTACGTAACCTACGAGCAGTACTTC. It translates to CANSPGQYVTYEQYF. The chain uses TRBV5-4 and TRBJ2-7, with TRBD1 matching over 7 bases. From germline, CDR1 is SGHNT and CDR2 YYREEE (reference sequence). This CDR3 has 15 amino acids.

This clonotype was recorded a few times. This sequence joins TRBV7-2 and TRBJ2-3, with TRBD1 matching 7 bases. CDR3 length: 15 amino acids. With V trimmed by 5 bases and J by 6 bases, 11 bases remained unmatched. Germline CDR1 SGHTA, CDR2 FQGNSA. The CDR3 is CASSLQTGPPDTQYF. CDR3 coding DNA: TGTGCCAGCAGCCTACAGACAGGGCCCCCGGATACGCAGTATTTT. The complete variable domain, with remaining parts taken from reference TRBV7-2 and TRBJ2-3, reads GAGVSQSPSNKVTEKGKDVELRCDPISGHTALYWYRQSLGQGLEFLIYFQGNSAPDKSGLPSDRFSAERTGGSVSTLTIQRTQQEDSAVYLCASSLQTGPPDTQYFGPGTRLTVL.

A few counts support this clonotype. This rearrangement joins TRBV12-3 or TRBV12-4 to TRBJ2-1, with 15 bases lining up with TRBD2. The CDR3 contains 19 residues. V dropped 7 bases and J dropped 5; count of bases not matched to a gene: 15. The CDR3, as DNA: TGTGCCAGCAACGCCCGGGGACTAGCGGGGGGCCCTCTCAACAATGAGCAGTTCTTC. Protein: CASNARGLAGGPLNNEQFF.

The chain has TRBV20-1 and TRBJ2-3; the match to TRBD1 covers 10 bases. The germline V gene has CDR1 DFQATT and CDR2 SNEGSKA (reference sequence). The length of the CDR3 is 15 residues. V shed 3 bases and J 1 base; nucleotides not matched to a gene: 4. The CDR3 sequence is CSASLGTGGTDTQYF. The CDR3 DNA is TGCAGTGCTAGTTTGGGGACAGGGGGCACAGATACGCAGTATTTT.

This clonotype was seen a few times. The gene calls are TRBV28 and TRBJ2-1; 16 bases are a match to TRBD2. The CDR3 runs 17 residues. Trimming took 5 bases from V and 7 from J; bases not matched to a gene: 8. From germline, CDR1 is MDHEN and CDR2 SYDVKM. The CDR3 nucleotides are TGTGCCAGCAGTAGTTCCGGGACTAGCGGGGGGGCAAATGAGCAGTTCTTC. Protein product: CASSSSGTSGGANEQFF.

This chain uses TRBV18 with TRBJ2-3; D is undetermined. This CDR3 region has 15 residues. The germline V gene has CDR1 KGHSH and CDR2 LQKENI. V was clipped by 3 bases and J by 3 bases, with 13 bases between them. DNA of the CDR3: TGTGCCAGCTCACCCCCGACGGAGAGGACAGATACGCAGTATTTT. Protein sequence: CASSPPTERTDTQYF.

The chain recombines TRBV27 with TRBJ2-3; 10 nucleotides line up with TRBD2. V shed 0 bases, J shed 1 base, and the junction held 10 bases outside the gene matches. Germline V lookup: CDR1 MNHEY, CDR2 SMNVEV (reference sequence). The CDR3 covers 19 residues. The CDR3 region has the DNA TGTGCCAGCAGTTTATCGGCAGCGGGGGGGCCTGCTCGCACAGATACGCAGTATTTT. Its translation: CASSLSAAGGPARTDTQYF.

This clonotype was seen more than once but under ten times. The chain recombines TRBV29-1 with TRBJ2-3, with D unresolved. The germline V and J ends were trimmed by 5 bases and 4 bases, with 4 bases remaining between them. Germline lookup yields CDR1 SQVTM and CDR2 ANQGSEA. The CDR3 loop spans 10 amino acids. In nucleotides, the CDR3 is TGCAGCGTTCTGTCAGATACGCAGTATTTT. Translating it yields CSVLSDTQYF.

This clonotype was observed at least ten times. The rearrangement uses TRBV20-1 and TRBJ2-1; 7 bases line up with TRBD2. The germline V gene has CDR1 DFQATT and CDR2 SNEGSKA (reference sequence). This CDR3 is built from 14 residues. V lost 6 bases, J lost 1 base, and 6 bases stayed unmatched. The CDR3: CSAPGGESYNEQFF. Written as DNA, the CDR3 is TGCAGTGCCCCTGGGGGGGAATCCTACAATGAGCAGTTCTTC.

This clonotype occurred a few times. The chain employs TRBV20-1 and TRBJ2-1; 7 positions match TRBD2. Germline CDR1 and CDR2: DFQATT and SNEGSKA (reference sequence). Trimming cost V 6 bases and J 0 bases; bases outside gene matches: 11. This CDR3 is 16 amino acids long. CDR3 in DNA: TGCAGTGCGCGCCCTCCCGGGAGGAGCTCCTACAATGAGCAGTTCTTC. It yields the protein CSARPPGRSSYNEQFF.

This clonotype was counted ten times or more. The chain employs TRBV13 and TRBJ2-1; D is undetermined. Germline assignment: CDR1 PRHDT and CDR2 FYEKMQ (reference sequence). The V and J ends lost 6 bases and 9 bases respectively, with 15 bases between them. This CDR3 region has 13 residues. The CDR3 sequence is CASSHGQEGEQFF. The CDR3 nucleotides read TGTGCCAGCAGTCACGGCCAGGAAGGTGAGCAGTTCTTC.

The V gene is TRBV28, the J gene TRBJ2-1; D call uncertain. Trimming took 6 bases from V and 7 from J, leaving 16 bases between them. From germline, CDR1 is MDHEN and CDR2 SYDVKM. This CDR3 has 14 amino acids. CDR3 sequence (DNA): TGTGCCAGCAGCCGGCCAGGTCGAGGTAATGAGCAGTTCTTC. Residues: CASSRPGRGNEQFF. Full variable domain (remainder filled in from reference TRBV28 and TRBJ2-1): DVKVTQSSRYLVKRTGEKVFLECVQDMDHENMFWYRQDPGLGLRLIYFSYDVKMKEKGDIPEGYSVSREKKERFSLILESASTNQTSMYLCASSRPGRGNEQFFGPGTRLTVL.

The chain employs TRBV5-4 and TRBJ2-1, with TRBD2 matching 7 bases. The CDR3 contains 16 residues. The V gene's germline CDR1 is SGHNT and CDR2 YYREEE (reference sequence). Trimming cost V 4 bases and J 2 bases; bases outside gene matches: 9. CDR3 nucleotide sequence: TGTGCCAGCAGCGGGGCCGGGAGGAACACCTACAATGAGCAGTTCTTC. Translation gives CASSGAGRNTYNEQFF.

In its sample, this clonotype was seen many times. The chain employs TRBV5-1 and TRBJ1-1; the D gene is possibly TRBD1 (5 bases). CDR1 SGHRS and CDR2 YFSETQ come from the germline V gene. The ends were cut back, 0 bases at V and 8 bases at J, with 14 bases in the middle. The CDR3 length is 14 residues. This CDR3 reads CASSLDPQTDEAFF. For the CDR3, the DNA is TGCGCCAGCAGCTTGGACCCTCAGACAGACGAAGCTTTCTTT.

This clonotype has ten or more counts. The chain recombines TRBV6-1 with TRBJ1-5; TRBD1 matches 7 bases. Germline CDR1 and CDR2: MNHNS and SASEGT. The CDR3 length is 15 residues. The trim removed 7 bases at V and 5 bases at J, leaving 11 bases unmatched. The CDR3 DNA is TGTGCCAGCATACGAGACAGGGCGTGGGATCAGCCCCAGCATTTT. This codes for CASIRDRAWDQPQHF.